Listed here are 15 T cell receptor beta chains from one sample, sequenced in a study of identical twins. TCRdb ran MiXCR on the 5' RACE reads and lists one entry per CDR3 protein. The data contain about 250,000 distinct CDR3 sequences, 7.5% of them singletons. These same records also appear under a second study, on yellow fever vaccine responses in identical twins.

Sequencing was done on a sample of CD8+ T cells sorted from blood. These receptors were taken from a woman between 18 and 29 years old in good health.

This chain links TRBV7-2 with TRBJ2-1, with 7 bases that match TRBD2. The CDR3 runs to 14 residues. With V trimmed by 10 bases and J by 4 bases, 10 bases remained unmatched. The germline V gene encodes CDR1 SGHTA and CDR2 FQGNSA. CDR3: CAIPERGSYNEQFF. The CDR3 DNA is TGTGCCATACCTGAGCGGGGATCTTACAATGAGCAGTTCTTC.

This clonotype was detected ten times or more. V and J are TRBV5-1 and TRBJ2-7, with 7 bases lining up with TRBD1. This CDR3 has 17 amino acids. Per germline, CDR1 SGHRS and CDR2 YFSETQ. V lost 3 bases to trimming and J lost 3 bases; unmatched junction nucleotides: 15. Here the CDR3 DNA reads TGCGCCAGCAGCTGGGGACAGTTCTTGAACCCGTTCTACGAGCAGTACTTC. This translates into CASSWGQFLNPFYEQYF.

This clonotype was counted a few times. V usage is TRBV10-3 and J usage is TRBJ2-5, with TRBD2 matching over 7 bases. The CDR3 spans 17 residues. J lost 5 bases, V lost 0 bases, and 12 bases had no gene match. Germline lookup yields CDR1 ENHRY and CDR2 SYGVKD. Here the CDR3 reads CAISESLAALSLETQYF. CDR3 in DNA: TGTGCCATCAGTGAGTCTCTAGCGGCACTATCTCTTGAGACCCAGTACTTC.

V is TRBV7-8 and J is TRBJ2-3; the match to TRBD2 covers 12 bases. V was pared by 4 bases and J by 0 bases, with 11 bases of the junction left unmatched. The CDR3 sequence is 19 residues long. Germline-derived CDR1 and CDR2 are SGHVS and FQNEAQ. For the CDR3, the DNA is TGTGCCAGCAGCTCCCTTAAACGACTAGCGGGGGCTAGCACAGATACGCAGTATTTT. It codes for CASSSLKRLAGASTDTQYF.

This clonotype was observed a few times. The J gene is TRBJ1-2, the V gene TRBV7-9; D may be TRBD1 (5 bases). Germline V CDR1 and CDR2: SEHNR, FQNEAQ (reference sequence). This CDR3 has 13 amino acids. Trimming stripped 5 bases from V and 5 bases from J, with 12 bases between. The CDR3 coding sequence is TGTGCCAGCAGCCCCGGGGCACTGTATGGCTACACCTTC. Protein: CASSPGALYGYTF.

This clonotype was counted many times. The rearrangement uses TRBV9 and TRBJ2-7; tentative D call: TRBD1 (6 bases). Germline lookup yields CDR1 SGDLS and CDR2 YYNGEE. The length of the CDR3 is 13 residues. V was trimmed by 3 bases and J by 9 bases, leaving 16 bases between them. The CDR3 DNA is TGTGCCAGCAGCGAGGACAGTTGCTTTAGGCAGTACGTC. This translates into CASSEDSCFRQYV.

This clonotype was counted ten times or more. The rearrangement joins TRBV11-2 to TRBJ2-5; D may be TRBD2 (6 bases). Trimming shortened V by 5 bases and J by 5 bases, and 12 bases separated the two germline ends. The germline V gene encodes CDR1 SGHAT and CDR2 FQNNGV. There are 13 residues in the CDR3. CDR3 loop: CASSAEGRETQYF. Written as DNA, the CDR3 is TGTGCCAGCAGCGCAGAGGGGAGGGAGACCCAGTACTTC.

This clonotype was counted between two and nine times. CDR3 region: CASSYSMGLSETQYF. CDR3 DNA sequence: TGTGCCAGCAGTTACTCTATGGGACTATCGGAGACCCAGTACTTC. The gene calls are TRBV6-5 and TRBJ2-5; 7 positions match TRBD2. The CDR3 sequence is 15 residues long. CDR1 is MNHEY, CDR2 SVGAGI, per germline. The V and J ends lost 0 bases and 5 bases, in that order; junction bases with no gene match: 6.

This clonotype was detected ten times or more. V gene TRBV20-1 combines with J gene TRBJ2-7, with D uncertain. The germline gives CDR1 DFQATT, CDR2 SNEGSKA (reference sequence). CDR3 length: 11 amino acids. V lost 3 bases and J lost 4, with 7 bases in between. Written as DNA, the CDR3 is TGCAGTGCTAGTGGAGAATACGAGCAGTACTTC. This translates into CSASGEYEQYF.

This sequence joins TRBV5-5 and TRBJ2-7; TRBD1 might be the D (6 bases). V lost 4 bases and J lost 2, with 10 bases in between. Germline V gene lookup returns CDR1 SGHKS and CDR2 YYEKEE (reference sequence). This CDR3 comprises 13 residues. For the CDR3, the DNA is TGTGCCAGCAGCAACCGGGACACCTACGAGCAGTACTTC. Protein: CASSNRDTYEQYF.

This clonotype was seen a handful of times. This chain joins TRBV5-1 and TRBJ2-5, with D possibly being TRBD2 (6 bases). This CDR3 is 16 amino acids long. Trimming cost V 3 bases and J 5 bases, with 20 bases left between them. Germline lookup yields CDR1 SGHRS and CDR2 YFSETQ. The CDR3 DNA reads TGCGCCAGCAGCTCCGCGGGGCGGGGACCCCCGGAGACCCAGTACTTC. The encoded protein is CASSSAGRGPPETQYF.

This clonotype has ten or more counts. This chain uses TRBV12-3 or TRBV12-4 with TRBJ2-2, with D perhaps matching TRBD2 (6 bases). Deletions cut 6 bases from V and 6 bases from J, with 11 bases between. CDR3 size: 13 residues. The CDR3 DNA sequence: TGTGCCAGCAGACCCGGGAGTTCCGGGGAGCTGTTTTTT. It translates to CASRPGSSGELFF.

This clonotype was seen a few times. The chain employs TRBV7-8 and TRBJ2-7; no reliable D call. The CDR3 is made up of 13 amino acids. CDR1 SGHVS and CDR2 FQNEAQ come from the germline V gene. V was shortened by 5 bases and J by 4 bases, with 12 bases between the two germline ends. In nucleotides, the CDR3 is TGTGCCAGCAGCCCAGGACCCGGGTACGAGCAGTACGTC. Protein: CASSPGPGYEQYV.

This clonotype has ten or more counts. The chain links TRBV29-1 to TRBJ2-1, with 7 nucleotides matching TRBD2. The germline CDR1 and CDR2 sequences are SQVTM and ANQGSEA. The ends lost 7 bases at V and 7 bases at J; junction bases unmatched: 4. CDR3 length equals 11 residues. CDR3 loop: CSADGGNEQFF. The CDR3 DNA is TGCAGCGCCGACGGGGGGAATGAGCAGTTCTTC.

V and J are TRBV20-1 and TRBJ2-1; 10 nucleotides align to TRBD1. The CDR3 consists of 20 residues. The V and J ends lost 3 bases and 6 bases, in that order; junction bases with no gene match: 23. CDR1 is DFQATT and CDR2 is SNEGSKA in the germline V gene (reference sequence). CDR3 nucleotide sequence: TGCAGTGCTAGTGCGCCGGTTGGGACAGGGGCCGGCGAACGGGGCAATGAGCAGTTCTTC. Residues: CSASAPVGTGAGERGNEQFF.